A single sample gave rise to the 30 T cell receptor beta chains below, sequenced in a study of T-cell memory formation after mild COVID-19. TCRdb re-called the 5' RACE reads with MiXCR, one entry per CDR3 protein. The sample gives about 250,000 distinct CDR3 sequences, 15% of which show up once; 2.1% is in the top ten. Sample: PBMCs or a T cell subset sorted from them (not recorded which). All receptors derive from an adult woman who had mild COVID-19 (a few samples of this study predate the infection). Cell type and time point are not known.

The rearrangement uses TRBV4-2 and TRBJ2-5; no clear D. This CDR3 spans 15 amino acids. Deletions cut 0 bases from V and 5 bases from J, with 13 bases between. Germline CDR1 is LGHNA and CDR2 is YNFKEQ. CDR3 in amino acids: CASSQDIGRPETQYF. CDR3 coding DNA: TGTGCCAGCAGCCAAGATATCGGGCGGCCGGAGACCCAGTACTTC.

This clonotype showed up just a few times. The rearrangement joins TRBV6-2 or TRBV6-3 to TRBJ2-7; no clear D. In germline, CDR1 is MNHEY, CDR2 SVGEGT. The ends were cut back, 5 bases at V and 2 bases at J, with 7 bases in the middle. This CDR3 is built from 12 residues. The CDR3 DNA reads TGTGCCAGCAGTCGTGGGCCCTACGAGCAGTACTTC. Residues: CASSRGPYEQYF.

The gene calls are TRBV24-1 and TRBJ2-3; TRBD2 aligns across 11 bases. J was trimmed by 3 bases and V by 6 bases; bases with no gene match: 4. This CDR3 is 15 amino acids long. Germline V lookup: CDR1 KGHDR, CDR2 SFDVKD. The CDR3 loop is CATSPTSGRTDTQYF. The CDR3 bases are TGTGCCACCAGTCCAACTAGCGGGAGAACAGATACGCAGTATTTT.

This clonotype was seen more than once but under ten times. The chain joins TRBV5-1 to TRBJ2-3; 10 bases align to TRBD1. Per the germline V gene, CDR1 is SGHRS and CDR2 is YFSETQ. The junction had 3 bases not matched to a gene; V was cut back by 0 bases and J by 2 bases. The CDR3 consists of 16 residues. In nucleotides, the CDR3 is TGCGCCAGCAGCTTGGGGGGACAGGGGAACACAGATACGCAGTATTTT. As protein: CASSLGGQGNTDTQYF.

The J gene is TRBJ1-1, the V gene TRBV7-9; D is uncertain. Per the germline V gene, CDR1 is SEHNR and CDR2 is FQNEAQ (reference sequence). With 2 bases removed from V and 1 base from J, the gap between germline ends came to 8 bases. The CDR3 runs to 14 residues. CDR3 in DNA: TGTGCCAGCAGCTTAAATGCCGGGAACACTGAAGCTTTCTTT. It translates to CASSLNAGNTEAFF.

The chain has TRBV7-2 and TRBJ1-1; no firm D call. V was shortened by 2 bases and J by 6 bases, with 13 bases between the two germline ends. Germline-derived CDR1 and CDR2 are SGHTA and FQGNSA. CDR3 length equals 14 residues. The CDR3 region has the DNA TGTGCCAGCAGCTTATCTCCCGGGGTCGCTGAAGCTTTCTTT. Its protein product is CASSLSPGVAEAFF.

The table lists this clonotype with a few counts. The V call is TRBV5-4, the J call TRBJ2-4; possibly TRBD2 for D (5 bases). In germline, CDR1 is SGHNT, CDR2 YYREEE (reference sequence). The CDR3 totals 15 residues. Trimming left V 4 bases short and J 7 bases short, with 18 bases between. The CDR3 DNA reads TGTGCCAGCAGCGCCGGACTGGGAAAGGTCAACATTCAGTACTTC. This encodes CASSAGLGKVNIQYF.

The sample holds a few counts of this clonotype. The genes are TRBV7-7 and TRBJ2-2; D gene ambiguous. The CDR3 covers 14 residues. With 3 bases removed from V and 0 bases from J, the gap between germline ends came to 5 bases. CDR1 is SSHAT and CDR2 is FNYEAQ in the germline V gene (reference sequence). CDR3 bases: TGTGCCAGCAGCTTCACAGCGAACACCGGGGAGCTGTTTTTT. As protein: CASSFTANTGELFF.

The V call is TRBV20-1, the J call TRBJ2-5, with no clear D. V lost 5 bases and J lost 0, with 13 bases in between. This CDR3 comprises 14 residues. Germline V lookup: CDR1 DFQATT, CDR2 SNEGSKA (reference sequence). For the CDR3, the DNA is TGCAGTGCTCCGCGTCCCGGTGACCAAGAGACCCAGTACTTC. Its protein product is CSAPRPGDQETQYF.

The rearrangement links TRBV12-3 or TRBV12-4 to TRBJ2-4, with 7 bases aligning to TRBD1. The length of the CDR3 is 15 residues. J gave up 3 bases and V 3 bases, and 5 bases lay outside the gene matches. CDR3 DNA sequence: TGTGCCAGCAGTTTCGGGCGACAGGGCAAAAACATTCAGTACTTC. Its protein is CASSFGRQGKNIQYF.

This clonotype was seen a handful of times. The gene calls are TRBV3-1 and TRBJ1-1; D gene ambiguous. V lost 4 bases and J lost 6, with 24 bases in between. The germline V gene encodes CDR1 LGHDT and CDR2 YNNKEL (reference sequence). The CDR3 runs to 17 residues. In DNA, the CDR3 is TGTGCCAGCAGCCCGCCCAACCGGATCACAGTGGTCCCTGAAGCTTTCTTT. Translating gives CASSPPNRITVVPEAFF. Supplemented by reference TRBV3-1 and TRBJ1-1, the full variable domain reads DTAVSQTPKYLVTQMGNDKSIKCEQNLGHDTMYWYKQDSKKFLKIMFSYNNKELIINETVPNRFSPKSPDKAHLNLHINSLELGDSAVYFCASSPPNRITVVPEAFFGQGTRLTVV.

This clonotype has a count of ten or more. The J gene is TRBJ2-2, the V gene TRBV2, with TRBD1 as a possible D gene (5 bases). The CDR3 is 15 amino acids. The V end lost 6 bases, the J end lost 2 bases, and 13 bases lay between the germline ends. CDR1 is SNHLY and CDR2 is FYNNEI in the germline V gene. The CDR3 here is CASSGDSLNTGELFF. The CDR3 nucleotides read TGTGCCAGCAGCGGAGACAGCCTTAACACCGGGGAGCTGTTTTTT.

This clonotype was seen ten or more times. This chain links TRBV29-1 with TRBJ2-7; no firm D call. The CDR3 is 15 residues long. Germline V gene sequence: CDR1 SQVTM, CDR2 ANQGSEA. Deletions cut 4 bases from V and 2 bases from J, with 18 bases between. CDR3 sequence reads: CSVGSLGQRAYEQYF. For the CDR3, the DNA is TGCAGCGTTGGGAGCCTGGGCCAGAGAGCCTACGAGCAGTACTTC.

V is TRBV7-9 and J is TRBJ1-3, with 8 nucleotides matching TRBD1. CDR3 length: 13 residues. The V gene's germline CDR1 is SEHNR and CDR2 FQNEAQ (reference sequence). V lost 5 bases and J lost 8; bases outside the gene matches: 5. CDR3 in amino acids: CASSPRGPDTIYF. The CDR3 DNA is TGTGCCAGCAGCCCCAGGGGGCCAGACACCATATATTTT.

This clonotype has only a few counts. The chain combines TRBV18 with TRBJ1-1; D might be TRBD1 (5 bases). The germline V gene has CDR1 KGHSH and CDR2 LQKENI. The CDR3 spans 16 residues. The V end lost 6 bases, the J end lost 1 base, and 18 bases lay between the germline ends. The CDR3 reads CASSTRAGGGNTEAFF. CDR3 nucleotides: TGTGCCAGCTCCACCCGGGCAGGTGGGGGGAACACTGAAGCTTTCTTT.

The sample holds a few counts of this clonotype. The rearrangement uses TRBV11-3 and TRBJ2-1; possible D gene TRBD2, 6 bases. There are 14 residues in the CDR3. Trimming took off 1 base at V and 7 bases at J, with 11 bases between the two ends. In germline, CDR1 is SGHNT, CDR2 YENEEA. The DNA of the CDR3 is TGTGCCAGCAGCTTAGCGGGAGTGGGGAATGAGCAGTTCTTC. Encoded protein: CASSLAGVGNEQFF.

This chain connects TRBV5-1 to TRBJ1-1; 7 nucleotides match TRBD1. This CDR3 has 13 residues. V dropped 0 bases and J dropped 10; count of bases not matched to a gene: 6. Germline CDR1 is SGHRS and CDR2 is YFSETQ. This chain's CDR3 is CASSLGQGGVAFF. CDR3 nucleotide sequence: TGCGCCAGCAGCTTGGGACAGGGAGGAGTAGCTTTCTTT. The full variable domain, its missing parts supplied by reference TRBV5-1 and TRBJ1-1, is KAGVTQTPRYLIKTRGQQVTLSCSPISGHRSVSWYQQTPGQGLQFLFEYFSETQRNKGNFPGRFSGRQFSNSRSEMNVSTLELGDSALYLCASSLGQGGVAFFGQGTRLTVV.

This clonotype was observed a handful of times. The V call is TRBV2, the J call TRBJ1-6; 7 bases align to TRBD1. Germline V lookup: CDR1 SNHLY, CDR2 FYNNEI. CDR3 length: 12 residues. V trimming: 7 bases; J trimming: 8 bases; junction bases outside the gene matches: 2. DNA for the CDR3: TGTGCCAGCAAAGGGGGCGATTCACCCCTCCACTTT. It translates to CASKGGDSPLHF.

A few counts support this clonotype. V and J are TRBV7-9 and TRBJ2-1, with 7 bases that match TRBD2. This CDR3 contains 12 residues. In germline, CDR1 is SEHNR, CDR2 FQNEAQ (reference sequence). The V segment lost 1 base and the J segment 12 bases; nucleotides outside the gene matches: 3. The DNA for the CDR3 is TGTGCCAGCAGCTTAGAAGGCGGGAGGCAGTTCTTC. As protein: CASSLEGGRQFF. The variable domain in full, completed from reference TRBV7-9 and TRBJ2-1, reads DTGVSQNPRHKITKRGQNVTFRCDPISEHNRLYWYRQTLGQGPEFLTYFQNEAQLEKSRLLSDRFSAERPKGSFSTLEIQRTEQGDSAMYLCASSLEGGRQFFGPGTRLTVL.

There are a few counts of this clonotype. This rearrangement joins TRBV19 to TRBJ1-1; maybe TRBD1 (6 bases). The CDR3 is 16 amino acids. V was pared by 7 bases and J by 3 bases, with 21 bases between. CDR1 is LNHDA and CDR2 is SQIVND in the germline V gene (reference sequence). The CDR3 DNA reads TGTGCCAGTAACAAAGCGCCCCCACAGGGTGACACTGAAGCTTTCTTT. Protein sequence: CASNKAPPQGDTEAFF. Filled out from reference TRBV19 and TRBJ1-1, the complete variable domain reads DGGITQSPKYLFRKEGQNVTLSCEQNLNHDAMYWYRQDPGQGLRLIYYSQIVNDFQKGDIAEGYSVSREKKESFPLTVTSAQKNPTAFYLCASNKAPPQGDTEAFFGQGTRLTVV.

This clonotype has just a few counts. The V and J genes are TRBV20-1 and TRBJ1-3, with D possibly TRBD1 on 6 matching bases. Germline assignment: CDR1 DFQATT and CDR2 SNEGSKA (reference sequence). The CDR3 contains 19 residues. The V gene lost 5 bases and the J gene lost 0 bases, with 26 bases spanning the gap. The CDR3 sequence: CSARRILQGTRNSGNTIYF. The CDR3 nucleotides are TGCAGTGCTCGACGAATTTTACAGGGAACCAGAAACTCTGGAAACACCATATATTTT.

The genes are TRBV5-1 and TRBJ2-7, with 11 bases that match TRBD1. This CDR3 region has 17 residues. Germline assignment: CDR1 SGHRS and CDR2 YFSETQ. The junction had 15 bases not matched to a gene; V was cut back by 3 bases and J by 7 bases. For the CDR3, the DNA is TGCGCCAGCAGCTGGTGGGCACAAGGACAGGGGGCTCGTGAGCAGTACTTC. It yields the protein CASSWWAQGQGAREQYF.

This clonotype was detected a few times. This chain links TRBV5-1 with TRBJ2-3; D is tentatively TRBD1 or TRBD2 (5 bases each). CDR3 length: 15 residues. Per germline, CDR1 SGHRS and CDR2 YFSETQ. The V end was cut by 0 bases, the J end by 4 bases, with 12 bases between. The CDR3 sequence is CASSLVGDGADTQYF. CDR3 in DNA: TGCGCCAGCAGCTTGGTCGGGGACGGGGCAGATACGCAGTATTTT.

This clonotype was counted ten times or more. The genes are TRBV29-1 and TRBJ2-1, with D possibly TRBD1 on 6 matching bases. This CDR3 is 14 amino acids long. Germline V gene sequence: CDR1 SQVTM, CDR2 ANQGSEA. V was clipped by 7 bases and J by 2 bases, with 15 bases between them. The DNA of the CDR3 is TGCAGCGGTCGGATGGGGGCAGCCTACAATGAGCAGTTCTTC. It codes for CSGRMGAAYNEQFF.

The rearrangement joins TRBV7-3 to TRBJ1-1; D gene ambiguous. V lost 1 base to trimming and J lost 9 bases, with 12 bases between them. The CDR3 has 13 amino acids. The germline CDR1 and CDR2 sequences are SGHTA and FQGTGA. Written as DNA, the CDR3 is TGTGCCAGCAGCTTAAAAGCGCGGGCACAAGCTTTCTTT. Translated, it gives CASSLKARAQAFF.

This clonotype showed up many times. The chain joins TRBV27 to TRBJ1-6; the D gene is possibly TRBD1 (5 bases). CDR1 MNHEY and CDR2 SMNVEV come from the germline V gene (reference sequence). The CDR3 is 15 residues long. V was trimmed by 5 bases and J by 6 bases, leaving 14 bases between them. The CDR3 nucleotides read TGTGCCAGCAGTCCGTCGGGACGGTTTAATTCACCCCTCCACTTT. Translating gives CASSPSGRFNSPLHF.

This clonotype turned up a few times. The rearrangement joins TRBV6-5 to TRBJ2-7, with 9 bases fitting TRBD2. The CDR3 is 15 residues long. V lost 4 bases, J lost 3 bases, and 7 bases stayed unmatched. Germline values: CDR1 MNHEY, CDR2 SVGAGI. In DNA form, the CDR3 reads TGTGCCAGCAGTTTCGGTAGCGGGGGCTTCTACGAGCAGTACTTC. Protein sequence: CASSFGSGGFYEQYF.

This clonotype turned up a few times. The gene calls are TRBV30 and TRBJ1-5, with D unclear. The CDR3 is 13 amino acids. Germline-derived CDR1 and CDR2 are GTSNPN and SVGIG (reference sequence). V lost 5 bases to trimming and J lost 4 bases, with 12 bases between them. In DNA form, the CDR3 reads TGTGCCTGGGCGCGCGGGCTTAATCAGCCCCAGCATTTT. Residues: CAWARGLNQPQHF.

This clonotype occurred a few times. This sequence joins TRBV12-3 or TRBV12-4 and TRBJ2-1; TRBD2 matches 9 bases. The CDR3 is made up of 13 amino acids. With 7 bases clipped from V and 4 bases from J, the junction kept 2 bases outside the gene matches. In nucleotides, the CDR3 is TGTGCCAGCACAGCGGGGGGTTACAATGAGCAGTTCTTC. It translates to CASTAGGYNEQFF.

The chain joins TRBV20-1 to TRBJ1-5; D is unresolved. V shed 3 bases and J shed 0 bases, with 9 bases lying between them. Germline V lookup: CDR1 DFQATT, CDR2 SNEGSKA (reference sequence). This CDR3 comprises 14 residues. The CDR3 spells CSARGMGSNQPQHF. The CDR3 nucleotides are TGCAGTGCTAGGGGGATGGGTAGCAATCAGCCCCAGCATTTT.